These 26 T cell receptor beta chains came from one sample sequenced in a study of human T cells and chemical hapten exposure. Time point specified: patch test 3, about 24 weeks after DPC sensitization. Sample treatment: therapeutic diphenylcyclopropenone sensitization with weekly scalp DPC. Each CDR3 protein gets one entry after TCRdb re-called the RACE reads with MiXCR. The top ten clones hold about 2.4% of a sample with 95,000 to 150,000 distinct CDR3 sequences, 11% of them seen once. This specimen was whole blood, taken in connection with sensitization to the hapten diphenylcyclopropenone (DPC). The receptors come from a woman in her forties or fifties with alopecia areata. Some clones in this sample may be carry-over from other donors' samples.

The rearrangement links TRBV12-3 or TRBV12-4 to TRBJ2-5; 9 bases agree with TRBD2. The CDR3 sequence is 15 residues long. V shed 3 bases, J shed 3 bases, and the junction held 5 bases outside the gene matches. The CDR3 protein is CASSLTPSGEETQYF. CDR3 DNA sequence: TGTGCCAGCAGTTTGACCCCTAGCGGGGAAGAGACCCAGTACTTC.

The CDR3 bases are TGTGCCAGCAGCCCTGTTTTGAGGAGCTCCTACGAGCAGTACTTC. It translates to CASSPVLRSSYEQYF. The chain joins TRBV28 to TRBJ2-7; D not certain. Germline V CDR1 and CDR2: MDHEN, SYDVKM. The V end was cut by 6 bases, the J end by 0 bases, with 15 bases between. This CDR3 contains 15 residues.

Only a few counts were recorded for this clonotype. CDR3 residues: CASSFQVERFEQYF. The CDR3 nucleotides are TGTGCCAGCAGTTTTCAGGTGGAACGTTTCGAGCAGTACTTC. The chain carries TRBV12-3 or TRBV12-4 and TRBJ2-7; D unresolved. Trimming removed 3 bases at V and 6 bases at J, with 15 bases between. The CDR3 length is 14 residues.

This clonotype was observed a handful of times. The CDR3 DNA reads TGTGCCAGCAGCCTAGATGGGACTAGCGGGGGTCGCGAGCAGTTCTTC. Translating it yields CASSLDGTSGGREQFF. This chain links TRBV7-2 with TRBJ2-1; 14 bases are a match to TRBD2. The germline CDR1 and CDR2 sequences are SGHTA and FQGNSA. The CDR3 totals 16 residues. V gave up 5 bases and J gave up 10 bases; unmatched junction bases: 10. The entire variable domain, with the rest obtained from reference TRBV7-2 and TRBJ2-1, is as follows: GAGVSQSPSNKVTEKGKDVELRCDPISGHTALYWYRQSLGQGLEFLIYFQGNSAPDKSGLPSDRFSAERTGGSVSTLTIQRTQQEDSAVYLCASSLDGTSGGREQFFGPGTRLTVL.

The chain joins TRBV7-3 to TRBJ1-1, with a weak D call TRBD1 (6 bases). The germline gives CDR1 SGHTA, CDR2 FQGTGA. The CDR3 is 14 residues long. Trimming pared 3 bases from V and 4 bases from J, leaving 12 bases between. This chain's CDR3 is CASSLGASGTEAFF. As DNA, the CDR3 is TGTGCCAGCAGCTTGGGGGCTTCGGGCACTGAAGCTTTCTTT.

As regards this clonotype: The junction does not match germline at one end; this may be a read error. The chain employs TRBV6-5 and TRBJ2-7; weak D call: TRBD2 (5 bases). Germline V gene lookup returns CDR1 MNHEY and CDR2 SVGAGI. CDR3 length equals 15 residues. The CDR3 sequence is CASSPLLACSHEQYF. The CDR3 DNA follows: TGTGCCAGCAGCCCACTGCTAGCCTGCTCCCACGAGCAGTACTTC.

This clonotype was found a few times. This chain links TRBV29-1 with TRBJ1-3; D unresolved. Trimming cost V 7 bases and J 1 base, with 5 bases left between them. Germline-derived CDR1 and CDR2 are SQVTM and ANQGSEA. This CDR3 has 11 residues. The CDR3 region is CSARSGNTIYF. CDR3 coding DNA: TGCAGCGCTCGATCTGGAAACACCATATATTTT.

This clonotype was observed at least ten times. J is TRBJ2-7 and V is TRBV9; 9 bases are a match to TRBD1. The V gene end was trimmed by 0 bases and the J gene end by 7 bases; junction bases not matched to a gene: 11. Germline CDR1 is SGDLS and CDR2 is YYNGEE. The CDR3 totals 16 residues. The CDR3: CASSVGSRDRVGEQYF. CDR3 bases: TGTGCCAGCAGCGTAGGTAGCCGGGACAGGGTCGGGGAGCAGTACTTC.

This clonotype was seen a few times. The chain uses TRBV20-1 and TRBJ2-3; maybe TRBD2 (6 bases). V gave up 6 bases and J gave up 0 bases, with 19 bases separating them. Germline V gives CDR1 DFQATT, CDR2 SNEGSKA (reference sequence). The CDR3 loop spans 16 amino acids. CDR3 nucleotides: TGCAGTGCCTTACCCCCCGGACTACTAAGCACAGATACGCAGTATTTT. Residues: CSALPPGLLSTDTQYF.

This clonotype has a handful of counts. V gene TRBV4-1 combines with J gene TRBJ2-1; TRBD2 agrees at 15 bases. The ends lost 4 bases at V and 9 bases at J; junction bases unmatched: 7. The germline gives CDR1 MGHRA, CDR2 YSYEKL. The CDR3 loop spans 16 amino acids. CDR3 region: CASSPLTGLAGGEQFF. Written as DNA, the CDR3 is TGCGCCAGCAGCCCCTTGACGGGACTAGCGGGAGGTGAGCAGTTCTTC.

This clonotype was found a few times. The J gene is TRBJ1-1, the V gene TRBV11-2; no clear D. CDR1 is SGHAT, CDR2 FQNNGV, per germline. The CDR3 has 16 residues. Trimming stripped 1 base from V and 1 base from J, with 13 bases between. The CDR3 sequence is CASSLAATSRNTEAFF. The CDR3 DNA is TGTGCCAGCAGCTTAGCGGCAACGTCCAGGAACACTGAAGCTTTCTTT.

In its sample, this clonotype was seen many times. The gene calls are TRBV20-1 and TRBJ2-7, with D possibly TRBD1 on 6 matching bases. Trimming removed 1 base from V and 7 bases from J, with 11 bases in between. The germline gives CDR1 DFQATT, CDR2 SNEGSKA (reference sequence). The CDR3 loop spans 12 amino acids. CDR3: CSARAATGEQYF. The DNA for the CDR3 is TGCAGTGCTAGAGCAGCGACAGGAGAGCAGTACTTC.

This clonotype was detected only a few times. The chain uses TRBV11-2 and TRBJ1-2; D is unclear. Germline CDR1 and CDR2: SGHAT and FQNNGV. This CDR3 contains 13 residues. The ends were cut back, 3 bases at V and 3 bases at J, with 8 bases in the middle. CDR3 amino acids: CASSLELDYGYTF. The CDR3 nucleotides are TGTGCCAGCAGCTTGGAGCTGGACTATGGCTACACCTTC.

The CDR3 coding sequence is TGTGCCAGCGGGACAGGGGGTGTCAAAAACATTCAGTACTTC. Translating it yields CASGTGGVKNIQYF. V is TRBV7-2 and J is TRBJ2-4, with 11 bases identical to TRBD1. This CDR3 contains 14 residues. CDR1 SGHTA and CDR2 FQGNSA come from the germline V gene. V lost 8 bases, J lost 3 bases, and 3 bases stayed unmatched.

This clonotype was observed at least ten times. The rearrangement links TRBV12-3 or TRBV12-4 to TRBJ2-3; possibly TRBD2 for D (6 bases). The CDR3 covers 15 residues. Between the trimmed V and J ends, which lost 1 base and 0 bases, there was a span of 8 bases. CDR3 sequence (DNA): TGTGCCAGCAGTTTAGGACGGGGGAGCACAGATACGCAGTATTTT. This encodes CASSLGRGSTDTQYF.

Ten or more counts support this clonotype. This rearrangement joins TRBV27 to TRBJ2-7; 9 positions match TRBD1. Per germline, CDR1 MNHEY and CDR2 SMNVEV (reference sequence). V was clipped by 6 bases and J by 6 bases; unmatched bases: 9. The CDR3 length is 14 residues. The CDR3 bases are TGTGCCAGCAGCCGGGACAGGGTATGGCCCGAGCAGTACTTC. This translates into CASSRDRVWPEQYF.

The V call is TRBV4-2, the J call TRBJ2-7, with unresolved D. The CDR3 consists of 14 residues. V shed 8 bases and J shed 2 bases, with 16 bases lying between them. CDR1 LGHNA and CDR2 YNFKEQ come from the germline V gene. The CDR3 DNA follows: TGTGCCAGCGTCCCTGGCAGAACGACCTACGAGCAGTACTTC. This translates into CASVPGRTTYEQYF.

This CDR3 is CASSLVGQSSYNEQFF. Written as DNA, the CDR3 is TGTGCCAGCAGCTTGGTGGGACAGAGCTCCTACAATGAGCAGTTCTTC. The V call is TRBV11-2, the J call TRBJ2-1; 7 positions match TRBD1. V shed 3 bases, J shed 0 bases, and the junction held 5 bases outside the gene matches. The germline gives CDR1 SGHAT, CDR2 FQNNGV. The CDR3 is made up of 16 amino acids. The full variable domain, with the rest looked up from reference TRBV11-2 and TRBJ2-1, is EAGVAQSPRYKIIEKRQSVAFWCNPISGHATLYWYQQILGQGPKLLIQFQNNGVVDDSQLPKDRFSAERLKGVDSTLKIQPAKLEDSAVYLCASSLVGQSSYNEQFFGPGTRLTVL.

This clonotype was picked up many times. The chain joins TRBV12-3 or TRBV12-4 to TRBJ1-1; D is perhaps TRBD1 (6 bases). The CDR3 consists of 14 residues. V lost 3 bases and J lost 8, with 16 bases in between. The DNA of the CDR3 is TGTGCCAGCAGTTTGGCCGGGACACCCATCGAAGCTTTCTTT. Protein: CASSLAGTPIEAFF.

This clonotype has a handful of counts. The CDR3 sequence: CASSEAPYSEQFF. CDR3 in DNA: TGTGCCAGCAGTGAAGCCCCCTATAGTGAGCAGTTCTTC. The chain links TRBV6-1 to TRBJ2-1; D is uncertain. Between the trimmed V and J ends, which lost 0 bases and 9 bases, there was a span of 9 bases. The CDR3 has 13 residues. Germline values: CDR1 MNHNS, CDR2 SASEGT.

This clonotype was detected many times. V gene TRBV29-1 combines with J gene TRBJ2-7; D gene uncertain. Germline V lookup: CDR1 SQVTM, CDR2 ANQGSEA. The CDR3 consists of 10 residues. Trimming removed 7 bases at V and 5 bases at J, with 9 bases between. The CDR3 region is CSAQADEQYF. The CDR3 DNA follows: TGCAGCGCCCAGGCCGACGAGCAGTACTTC.

In this sample, this clonotype turned up a few times. The V and J genes are TRBV7-9 and TRBJ2-2, with a possible D match to TRBD1 (6 bases). Germline lookup yields CDR1 SEHNR and CDR2 FQNEAQ (reference sequence). V shed 8 bases and J shed 0 bases, with 13 bases lying between them. This CDR3 has 15 amino acids. CDR3 residues: CASSWGQANTGELFF. The CDR3 DNA follows: TGTGCCAGCTCCTGGGGGCAGGCGAACACCGGGGAGCTGTTTTTT.

This clonotype has more than one count but fewer than ten. The rearrangement joins TRBV12-3 or TRBV12-4 to TRBJ1-1; D is perhaps TRBD1 (6 bases). Trimming took off 4 bases at V and 0 bases at J, with 9 bases between the two ends. The CDR3 consists of 14 residues. CDR3 nucleotide sequence: TGTGCCAGCAGTTGGAAGGGGGTGAACACTGAAGCTTTCTTT. Translated, it gives CASSWKGVNTEAFF.

The chain couples TRBV27 to TRBJ1-5, with D possibly being TRBD1 (5 bases). Germline lookup yields CDR1 MNHEY and CDR2 SMNVEV (reference sequence). Trimming took off 5 bases at V and 6 bases at J, with 17 bases between the two ends. CDR3 size: 15 residues. This chain's CDR3 is CASSGGDLLGQPQHF. In DNA, the CDR3 is TGTGCCAGCAGTGGTGGGGACTTGTTGGGTCAGCCCCAGCATTTT.

Many counts were recorded for this clonotype. The rearrangement links TRBV20-1 to TRBJ2-3; 7 bases fit TRBD1. This CDR3 has 14 residues. Germline lookup yields CDR1 DFQATT and CDR2 SNEGSKA (reference sequence). V lost 3 bases, J lost 1 base, and 4 bases stayed unmatched. The CDR3 reads CSASPGQGTDTQYF. CDR3 DNA sequence: TGCAGTGCTAGCCCAGGACAGGGCACAGATACGCAGTATTTT.

This sequence joins TRBV2 and TRBJ2-3; TRBD1 matches at 8 bases. Trimming cost V 6 bases and J 2 bases; bases outside gene matches: 1. CDR3 length equals 13 residues. Looked up from germline, CDR1 is SNHLY and CDR2 is FYNNEI. The CDR3, as DNA: TGTGCCAGCAGGGACAGGGTCACAGATACGCAGTATTTT. Encoded protein: CASRDRVTDTQYF.